These 21 T cell receptor beta chains share one sample of origin, sequenced in a study of lymphopenia after photon versus proton radiotherapy. The method was immunoSEQ multiplex PCR; TCRdb's version includes in-frame clones alone and lacks a portion of them. The sample carries some 30,000 clones, around 90% recorded once. Here the sequenced sample was peripheral blood, taken from a patient treated with photon-based radiotherapy. These receptors originate from a woman aged 45 to 65 with pancreatic cancer.

The rearrangement joins TRBV18 to TRBJ2-5; 9 bases match TRBD1. CDR3 length: 13 residues. Germline CDR1 is KGHSH and CDR2 is LQKENI. V was clipped by 8 bases and J by 4 bases; unmatched bases: 5. The CDR3 DNA reads TGTGCCAGCGACACAGGGGGCGTAGAGACCCAGTACTTC. It encodes CASDTGGVETQYF.

V and J are TRBV11-2 and TRBJ2-7; weak D call: TRBD1 (6 bases). CDR3 size: 15 residues. From germline, CDR1 is SGHAT and CDR2 FQNNGV. Trimming took off 0 bases at V and 6 bases at J, with 15 bases between the two ends. The CDR3 coding sequence is TGTGCCAGCAGCTTAGATAACAGGGAGAAGAGCGAGCAGTACTTC. Encoded protein: CASSLDNREKSEQYF.

The chain couples TRBV19 to TRBJ1-3; 7 positions agree with TRBD1. Losses at the gene ends were 7 bases for V and 0 bases for J; bases not matched to a gene: 6. Germline V gene data show CDR1 as LNHDA and CDR2 as SQIVND (reference sequence). This CDR3 has 15 amino acids. The CDR3: CASIDRENSGNTIYF. The DNA of the CDR3 is TGTGCCAGTATCGACAGGGAAAACTCTGGAAACACCATATATTTT.

This clone was seen just once. This chain links TRBV5-1 with TRBJ2-5; D gene unclear. V gave up 7 bases and J gave up 4 bases, with 20 bases separating them. The CDR3 spans 15 residues. Germline values: CDR1 SGHRS, CDR2 YFSETQ. The DNA for the CDR3 is TGCGCCAGCCCTATGCCTGCTAGAACGGCAGAGACCCAGTACTTC. It yields the protein CASPMPARTAETQYF.

This chain joins TRBV27 and TRBJ2-7; TRBD2 matches 13 bases. V gave up 6 bases and J gave up 3 bases; unmatched junction bases: 14. The CDR3 is made up of 18 amino acids. From germline, CDR1 is MNHEY and CDR2 SMNVEV (reference sequence). The CDR3 nucleotides read TGTGCCAGCAGCTTGAAGGGGACTAGCGGGATAGGCGGCTACGAGCAGTACTTC. Its translation: CASSLKGTSGIGGYEQYF.

V gene TRBV4-3 combines with J gene TRBJ1-1, with 7 bases aligning to TRBD1. CDR3 length: 15 amino acids. V shed 0 bases, J shed 0 bases, and the junction held 1 base outside the gene matches. Per germline, CDR1 LGHNA and CDR2 YSLEER. Here the CDR3 reads CASSQDRGMNTEAFF. CDR3 coding DNA: TGCGCCAGCAGCCAAGACAGGGGGATGAACACTGAAGCTTTCTTT.

The rearrangement uses TRBV9 and TRBJ2-2; D unresolved. This CDR3 comprises 12 residues. Trimming took 1 base from V and 5 from J, leaving 3 bases between them. CDR1 is SGDLS and CDR2 is YYNGEE in the germline V gene. CDR3 nucleotide sequence: TGTGCCAGCAGCGTATCTACCGGGGAGCTGTTTTTT. Its translation: CASSVSTGELFF.

V and J are TRBV4-1 and TRBJ1-3; possibly TRBD1 for D (6 bases). V was trimmed by 4 bases and J by 0 bases, leaving 16 bases between them. Germline-derived CDR1 and CDR2 are MGHRA and YSYEKL. The CDR3 is 17 residues long. DNA for the CDR3: TGCGCCAGCAGCCTGGAAGACAGGTTCTACTCTGGAAACACCATATATTTT. Amino acid sequence: CASSLEDRFYSGNTIYF.

The J gene is TRBJ2-3, the V gene TRBV19; perhaps D is TRBD1 or TRBD2 (6 bases each). V shed 7 bases and J shed 5 bases, with 19 bases lying between them. The length of the CDR3 is 15 residues. The germline V gene has CDR1 LNHDA and CDR2 SQIVND (reference sequence). CDR3 in DNA: TGTGCCAGTAAGGGGGGTTCGGGGGCGCGAGATACGCAGTATTTT. This codes for CASKGGSGARDTQYF.

The chain uses TRBV11-1 and TRBJ2-7; 14 nucleotides line up with TRBD2. After removal of 5 bases from V and 5 bases from J, the junction contained 8 bases not matched to a gene. Looked up from germline, CDR1 is SGHAT and CDR2 is FQDESV (reference sequence). The CDR3 spans 16 residues. DNA for the CDR3: TGTGCCAGCAGCCGATTCCCGGGACTAGCGGGAGACGAGCAGTACTTC. This codes for CASSRFPGLAGDEQYF.

The CDR3 loop reads CASSVVGSRAKNIQYF. CDR3 in DNA: TGTGCCAGCAGCGTAGTCGGGAGTAGGGCCAAAAACATTCAGTACTTC. This rearrangement joins TRBV9 to TRBJ2-4, with a possible D match to TRBD2 (6 bases). CDR1 and CDR2 (germline): SGDLS, YYNGEE. This CDR3 comprises 16 residues. Trimming took 0 bases from V and 1 from J, leaving 11 bases between them.

This clone was seen just once. The chain carries TRBV6-6 and TRBJ1-1; no clear D. This CDR3 contains 13 residues. The V and J ends lost 5 bases and 4 bases respectively, with 11 bases between them. CDR1 is MNHNY, CDR2 SVGAGI, per germline (reference sequence). The DNA for the CDR3 is TGTGCCAGCAGTCTCCTAACTAGCACTGAAGCTTTCTTT. Translated, it gives CASSLLTSTEAFF.

This chain joins TRBV15 and TRBJ1-3, with TRBD1 matching over 11 bases. The CDR3 is 15 residues long. The V gene's germline CDR1 is LNHNV and CDR2 YYDKDF (reference sequence). Trimming at V came to 1 base and at J to 8 bases, leaving 4 bases not matched to a gene. The CDR3 loop is CATSRAPGQGDTIYF. CDR3 DNA: TGTGCCACCAGCAGAGCCCCGGGACAGGGGGACACCATATATTTT.

Regarding this clone: A junction boundary mismatches the germline segment, possibly from a read error. The J gene is TRBJ1-1, the V gene TRBV29-1; 7 positions agree with TRBD1. Per germline, CDR1 SQVTM and CDR2 ANQGSEA. CDR3 size: 11 residues. CDR3 loop: CSVDRDRNVIF. CDR3 coding DNA: TGCAGCGTGGACCGGGACAGAAACGTTATCTTT.

J is TRBJ1-2 and V is TRBV30; D perhaps matches TRBD1 (5 bases). The CDR3 has 14 residues. Germline values: CDR1 GTSNPN, CDR2 SVGIG (reference sequence). The V and J ends lost 6 bases and 2 bases respectively, with 16 bases between them. CDR3: CACASQAGNYGYTF. The CDR3 DNA follows: TGTGCCTGCGCCAGTCAAGCAGGGAACTATGGCTACACCTTC.

The chain uses TRBV6-5 and TRBJ2-7; 15 nucleotides line up with TRBD2. The CDR3 has 14 amino acids. From germline, CDR1 is MNHEY and CDR2 SVGAGI. The V gene end was trimmed by 8 bases and the J gene end by 3 bases; junction bases not matched to a gene: 2. The DNA of the CDR3 is TGTGCCAGCCGGGGACTAGCGGGGGGCTACGAGCAGTACTTC. It specifies CASRGLAGGYEQYF.

The chain couples TRBV29-1 to TRBJ1-2; 7 bases fit TRBD1. This CDR3 has 12 residues. With 6 bases clipped from V and 8 bases from J, the junction kept 9 bases outside the gene matches. CDR1 and CDR2 (germline): SQVTM, ANQGSEA. The CDR3 bases are TGCAGCGTAGCTATTACAGGGGCGGGCTACACCTTC. Translation: CSVAITGAGYTF.

The chain carries TRBV14 and TRBJ2-7, with D unclear. The V end lost 3 bases, the J end lost 7 bases, and 7 bases lay between the germline ends. CDR1 is SGHDN, CDR2 FVKESK, per germline. The CDR3 has 11 residues. The CDR3 sequence is CASSHSQEQYF. DNA for the CDR3: TGTGCCAGCAGCCATTCGCAGGAGCAGTACTTC. Based on the CDR3 plus reference TRBV14 and TRBJ2-7, the full variable domain is EAGVTQFPSHSVIEKGQTVTLRCDPISGHDNLYWYRRVMGKEIKFLLHFVKESKQDESGMPNNRFLAERTGGTYSTLKVQPAELEDSGVYFCASSHSQEQYFGPGTRLTVT.

V gene TRBV6-5 combines with J gene TRBJ2-5, with a tentative D call TRBD2 (5 bases). Germline V lookup: CDR1 MNHEY, CDR2 SVGAGI. The CDR3 totals 14 residues. With 6 bases removed from V and 2 bases from J, the gap between germline ends came to 13 bases. CDR3 region: CASRDPGVQETQYF. CDR3 sequence (DNA): TGTGCCAGCAGGGACCCCGGGGTACAAGAGACCCAGTACTTC.

The chain joins TRBV15 to TRBJ2-7; no firm D call. The CDR3 runs 15 residues. Germline CDR1 is LNHNV and CDR2 is YYDKDF (reference sequence). Trimming removed 1 base from V and 2 bases from J, with 12 bases in between. For the CDR3, the DNA is TGTGCCACCAGCAGAGCTCCCGGCCCCCCCTACGAGCAGTACTTC. Its protein product is CATSRAPGPPYEQYF. Supplemented by reference TRBV15 and TRBJ2-7, the full variable domain reads DAMVIQNPRYQVTQFGKPVTLSCSQTLNHNVMYWYQQKSSQAPKLLFHYYDKDFNNEADTPDNFQSRRPNTSFCFLDIRSPGLGDTAMYLCATSRAPGPPYEQYFGPGTRLTVT.

The sample holds a few counts of this clone. The gene calls are TRBV28 and TRBJ2-2; 9 positions agree with TRBD2. This CDR3 is 15 amino acids long. Unmatched junction bases numbered 2, after V lost 4 bases and J lost 2 bases. Looked up from germline, CDR1 is MDHEN and CDR2 is SYDVKM. In DNA, the CDR3 is TGTGCCAGCAGTTCCCTAGCGGGAAACACCGGGGAGCTGTTTTTT. Translated, it gives CASSSLAGNTGELFF. The full variable domain, its missing parts supplied by reference TRBV28 and TRBJ2-2, is DVKVTQSSRYLVKRTGEKVFLECVQDMDHENMFWYRQDPGLGLRLIYFSYDVKMKEKGDIPEGYSVSREKKERFSLILESASTNQTSMYLCASSSLAGNTGELFFGEGSRLTVL.